This TCR beta chain was obtained from a study of breast tumors, draining lymph nodes, adjacent tissues. Regarding the study as a whole: Tumor TCR diversity was below lymph nodes but above nontumor tissue. Luminal-like breast cancer showed significantly higher tumor–nontumor repertoire similarity than basal-like.

V shed 6 bases and J 11 bases; nucleotides not matched to a gene: 8. The CDR3 sequence is 14 residues long. MiXCR, run by TCRdb on the multiplex PCR reads, gives a single entry per CDR3 protein. The sample consists of 24,000 or so distinct CDR3 sequences, 23% of them appearing once. Concerning this clonotype itself: Its antigen is unidentified.

Material for sequencing was breast tumor tissue. The TCR was taken from a female donor with breast cancer. Some clones in this sample may be carry-over from other donors' samples. V is TRBV12-3 or TRBV12-4 and J is TRBJ1-6; 9 bases map to TRBD1. In DNA, the CDR3 is TGTGCCAGCAGAAGGACAGGGGAGGCTCCACCCCTCCACTTT. Its translation is CASRRTGEAPPLHF.